The 21 T cell receptor beta chains below all came from one sample that was sequenced in a study of OX40 agonist ivuxolimab in advanced cancers. Produced via immunoSEQ multiplex PCR; TCRdb's table is partial and in-frame only. The sample contains 81,000 or so clones, about 90% of which appear only once. The input for sequencing was CD4+ or CD8+ T cells sorted from blood, taken in a trial of the OX40 agonist ivuxolimab. Receptor source: an adult with an advanced solid tumor such as melanoma, head and neck, liver or kidney cancer.

V gene TRBV7-9 combines with J gene TRBJ2-7; TRBD1 matches at 7 bases. CDR1 is SEHNR, CDR2 FQNEAQ, per germline (reference sequence). This CDR3 region has 11 residues. CDR3 loop: CAGGGPHEQYF. The CDR3 nucleotides are TGTGCAGGGGGCGGGCCTCACGAGCAGTACTTC.

The chain recombines TRBV6-1 with TRBJ2-1, with TRBD2 matching over 8 bases. V lost 0 bases and J lost 9; bases outside the gene matches: 10. Germline V gene data show CDR1 as MNHNS and CDR2 as SASEGT. The CDR3 consists of 16 residues. CDR3 DNA: TGTGCCAGCAGTGAAGCCCGGGGGGGGCTTTTAAGTGAGCAGTTCTTC. Translating gives CASSEARGGLLSEQFF.

The gene calls are TRBV18 and TRBJ1-1; D remains ambiguous. The ends were cut back, 3 bases at V and 0 bases at J, with 17 bases in the middle. CDR3 size: 17 residues. CDR1 and CDR2 (germline): KGHSH, LQKENI. CDR3 sequence (DNA): TGTGCCAGCTCACCGATATCACGGGGAAGGTTGAACACTGAAGCTTTCTTT. This sequence encodes CASSPISRGRLNTEAFF.

The chain joins TRBV28 to TRBJ1-1; TRBD1 might be the D (6 bases). With 4 bases removed from V and 1 base from J, the gap between germline ends came to 16 bases. CDR3 size: 16 residues. Germline values: CDR1 MDHEN, CDR2 SYDVKM. CDR3 loop: CASSYRPGTPNTEAFF. The CDR3 nucleotides are TGTGCCAGCAGTTACCGACCCGGGACACCGAACACTGAAGCTTTCTTT.

This clone was found once. The chain employs TRBV11-2 and TRBJ1-1, with TRBD1 as a possible D gene (6 bases). Germline-derived CDR1 and CDR2 are SGHAT and FQNNGV. The CDR3 sequence is 15 residues long. The V end lost 5 bases, the J end lost 4 bases, and 17 bases lay between the germline ends. CDR3 loop: CASSNQQGLSTEAFF. The DNA of the CDR3 is TGTGCCAGCAGCAACCAACAGGGCCTCAGCACTGAAGCTTTCTTT.

J is TRBJ2-1 and V is TRBV13; D uncertain. This CDR3 has 14 amino acids. Trimming pared 2 bases from V and 7 bases from J, leaving 12 bases between. The V gene's germline CDR1 is PRHDT and CDR2 FYEKMQ (reference sequence). The CDR3 here is CASSLTPPRNEQFF. The CDR3 DNA reads as TGTGCCAGCAGCTTAACCCCGCCACGAAATGAGCAGTTCTTC. The full variable domain, its missing parts supplied by reference TRBV13 and TRBJ2-1, is AAGVIQSPRHLIKEKRETATLKCYPIPRHDTVYWYQQGPGQDPQFLISFYEKMQSDKGSIPDRFSAQQFSDYHSELNMSSLELGDSALYFCASSLTPPRNEQFFGPGTRLTVL.

The V and J genes are TRBV9 and TRBJ1-3; D call uncertain. CDR1 and CDR2 (germline): SGDLS, YYNGEE. V lost 0 bases and J lost 0, with 10 bases in between. The CDR3 covers 16 residues. The CDR3 nucleotides read TGTGCCAGCAGCGTAGTGGAGGCCGCCTCTGGAAACACCATATATTTT. This sequence encodes CASSVVEAASGNTIYF.

CDR3: CASSPDRGGSNQPQHF. Here the CDR3 DNA reads TGTGCCAGCAGCCCTGACAGGGGGGGAAGCAATCAGCCCCAGCATTTT. This chain uses TRBV28 with TRBJ1-5, with TRBD1 matching 9 bases. The CDR3 runs to 16 residues. Germline V gives CDR1 MDHEN, CDR2 SYDVKM. V shed 6 bases and J 1 base; nucleotides not matched to a gene: 7.

The gene calls are TRBV6-5 and TRBJ2-5; D remains ambiguous. Germline V gene lookup returns CDR1 MNHEY and CDR2 SVGAGI. This CDR3 comprises 11 residues. Trimming removed 3 bases at V and 4 bases at J, with 3 bases between. The chain's CDR3 is CASSYRETQYF. As DNA, the CDR3 is TGTGCCAGCAGTTATAGAGAGACCCAGTACTTC.

The chain couples TRBV6-5 to TRBJ2-1; 7 nucleotides line up with TRBD1. There are 13 residues in the CDR3. Trimming at V came to 6 bases and at J to 4 bases, leaving 3 bases not matched to a gene. Germline assignment: CDR1 MNHEY and CDR2 SVGAGI. The CDR3 DNA sequence: TGTGCCAGCAGCCGGGACAGATACAATGAGCAGTTCTTC. It yields the protein CASSRDRYNEQFF.

This chain joins TRBV5-1 and TRBJ1-1; D is unclear. Germline loops: CDR1 SGHRS, CDR2 YFSETQ. V lost 0 bases and J lost 2, with 11 bases in between. The CDR3 is 15 residues long. As DNA, the CDR3 is TGCGCCAGCAGCTTGGAGGTCTCTCCAAACACTGAAGCTTTCTTT. It encodes CASSLEVSPNTEAFF.

This clone was picked up a small number of times. The chain joins TRBV6-1 to TRBJ1-6; D unclear. CDR1 MNHNS and CDR2 SASEGT come from the germline V gene. The V gene lost 2 bases and the J gene lost 14 bases, with 7 bases spanning the gap. The length of the CDR3 is 11 residues. DNA of the CDR3: TGTGCCAGCAGTGAATTCGCGTCCCTCCACTTT. This translates into CASSEFASLHF.

There are a few counts of this clone. The J gene is TRBJ1-6, the V gene TRBV11-2; possible D gene TRBD1, 6 bases. The CDR3 is made up of 19 amino acids. Germline V gene sequence: CDR1 SGHAT, CDR2 FQNNGV. The V end lost 0 bases, the J end lost 0 bases, and 15 bases lay between the germline ends. The CDR3 reads CASSLEVWTESSYNSPLHF. Written as DNA, the CDR3 is TGTGCCAGCAGCTTAGAGGTTTGGACAGAGAGCTCCTATAATTCACCCCTCCACTTT.

CDR3 sequence: CASSSAFWPQHF. CDR3 bases: TGTGCCAGCAGTTCGGCGTTCTGGCCCCAGCATTTT. This rearrangement joins TRBV6-5 to TRBJ1-5; no definite D call. The CDR3 extends over 12 amino acids. The V and J ends lost 4 bases and 9 bases respectively, with 10 bases between them. The germline V gene encodes CDR1 MNHEY and CDR2 SVGAGI.

The chain is built from TRBV7-3 and TRBJ2-3; no clear D gene. There are 14 residues in the CDR3. Trimming left V 2 bases short and J 5 bases short, with 11 bases between. Looked up from germline, CDR1 is SGHTA and CDR2 is FQGTGA. The CDR3 sequence is CASSLVGSGDTQYF. DNA of the CDR3: TGTGCCAGCAGCTTAGTGGGTTCAGGAGATACGCAGTATTTT.

The rearrangement uses TRBV9 and TRBJ1-3; D gene ambiguous. Trimming pared 0 bases from V and 0 bases from J, leaving 7 bases between. The germline V gene has CDR1 SGDLS and CDR2 YYNGEE. This CDR3 has 15 residues. CDR3 residues: CASSVGSFSGNTIYF. CDR3 in DNA: TGTGCCAGCAGCGTAGGTAGCTTCTCTGGAAACACCATATATTTT.

The V and J genes are TRBV4-2 and TRBJ2-7, with D possibly matching TRBD1 (5 bases). The germline V gene has CDR1 LGHNA and CDR2 YNFKEQ. CDR3 size: 17 residues. V lost 4 bases, J lost 2 bases, and 21 bases lay in between. As DNA, the CDR3 is TGTGCCAGCAGCCGCGACCCCGACAGTATCAAGACCTACGAGCAGTACTTC. It encodes CASSRDPDSIKTYEQYF.

The V gene is TRBV27, the J gene TRBJ2-3; tentatively, D is TRBD1 or TRBD2 (5 bases each). CDR1 and CDR2 from the germline V gene are MNHEY and SMNVEV (reference sequence). The CDR3 sequence is 15 residues long. V dropped 4 bases and J dropped 9 bases, with 20 bases sitting between them. DNA for the CDR3: TGTGCCAGCAGTTGGCTTTGGGGACCTCAGGACACGCAGTATTTT. It encodes CASSWLWGPQDTQYF.

This clone appeared once. This specimen includes other DNA sequences encoding the same CDR3. The V call is TRBV13, the J call TRBJ2-3; D unclear. The CDR3 runs to 11 residues. The germline CDR1 and CDR2 sequences are PRHDT and FYEKMQ (reference sequence). The germline V and J ends were trimmed by 3 bases and 6 bases, with 4 bases remaining between them. CDR3 sequence: CASSLPDTQYF. The CDR3 DNA is TGTGCCAGCAGCTTGCCGGATACGCAGTATTTT.

The chain uses TRBV6-5 and TRBJ2-5; 9 bases are a match to TRBD2. J lost 5 bases, V lost 4 bases, and 8 bases had no gene match. The CDR3 has 15 residues. CDR1 MNHEY and CDR2 SVGAGI come from the germline V gene. CDR3 sequence reads: CASSSDPSGRETQYF. CDR3 bases: TGTGCCAGCAGTTCCGACCCAAGCGGGAGGGAGACCCAGTACTTC.

The gene calls are TRBV4-2 and TRBJ2-2; the match to TRBD2 covers 7 bases. Germline V CDR1 and CDR2: LGHNA, YNFKEQ. The V segment lost 3 bases and the J segment 5 bases; nucleotides outside the gene matches: 6. There are 15 residues in the CDR3. DNA for the CDR3: TGTGCCAGCAGCCAGTATCCCGGGGGGACCGGGGAGCTGTTTTTT. Translated: CASSQYPGGTGELFF.